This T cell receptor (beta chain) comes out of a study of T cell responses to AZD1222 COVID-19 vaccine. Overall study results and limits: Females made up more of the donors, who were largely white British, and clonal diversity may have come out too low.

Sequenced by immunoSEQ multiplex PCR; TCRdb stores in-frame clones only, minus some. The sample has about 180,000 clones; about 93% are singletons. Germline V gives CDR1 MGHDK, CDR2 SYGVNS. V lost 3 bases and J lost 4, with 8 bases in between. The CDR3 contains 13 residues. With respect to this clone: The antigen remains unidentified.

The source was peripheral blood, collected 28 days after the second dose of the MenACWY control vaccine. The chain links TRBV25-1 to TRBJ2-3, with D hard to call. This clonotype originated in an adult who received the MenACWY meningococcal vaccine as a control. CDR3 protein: CASSDPPPDTQYF. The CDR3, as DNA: TGTGCCAGCAGTGACCCTCCTCCAGATACGCAGTATTTT.